This TCR beta chain was observed in a study of T-cell reconstitution after alpha-beta-depleted transplantation in children. Overall study findings and caveats: The main origin of T-cell counts and diversity one year after transplant was newly produced T cells. Alpha-beta T cells present about two months after transplant were reported to originate from several hundred expanded graft clones.

Note on this clonotype: The target antigen is unknown.

V lost 5 bases and J lost 5; bases outside the gene matches: 11. This CDR3 spans 16 amino acids. Germline CDR1 is SGHVT and CDR2 is SQSDAQ. Library preparation (for TCRbeta) was performed with unique molecular identifiers. From the PCR reads, TCRdb called clonotypes with MiXCR, one entry per CDR3 protein. This table has 540,000 or so distinct CDR3 sequences, 23% appearing once. This chain links TRBV7-4 with TRBJ2-4; 8 positions agree with TRBD1. The source was PBMCs, mostly from graft donor cells, collected 360 days after TCRalphabeta/CD19-depleted stem cell transplant. The sequence was obtained from a boy younger than two who had a stem cell transplant for acute myeloid leukemia, so the T cells may come from the graft donor. The CDR3 bases are TGTGCCAGCAGCCCCCCGGACAGGGCCAAAGAAAACATTCAGTACTTC. Its protein product is CASSPPDRAKENIQYF.